This T cell receptor beta chain was obtained from a study of naive and memory T cell subsets. With regard to this clonotype: Its antigen is still unknown.

CDR3 length: 15 amino acids. In germline, CDR1 is KGHSH, CDR2 LQKENI. V was cut by 6 bases and J by 0 bases, with 15 bases left in between. Two oligonucleotides, mixed equimolar, formed the beta constant-region primer covering TRBC1 and TRBC2. Four rounds of PCR amplified the ligated cDNA using nested alpha and beta constant-region primers plus SP2. Via MiXCR, TCRdb re-called the UMI-ligation and nested PCR reads, giving one row per CDR3 protein. Of around 130,000 distinct CDR3 sequences in the sample, roughly 32% were seen once. Study-wide points: Gini index rose across naive, CM, EM and EMRA in CD4 and CD8.

The chain carries TRBV18 and TRBJ2-7, with a weak D call TRBD2 (6 bases). The sample consisted of central memory CD4+ T cells from blood. The receptor comes from a human donor in good health. This CDR3 reads CASSPRRDSSYEQYF. The CDR3 bases are TGTGCCAGCTCGCCTCGCCGGGACTCCTCCTACGAGCAGTACTTC.